This TCR beta chain was obtained from a study of HIV-infected children after antiretroviral therapy interruption. The treatment was: PENTA 11 planned treatment interruption arm or continuous ART arm. Participants had taken at least three-drug ART for at least 24 weeks. Looked up from germline, CDR1 is DFQATT and CDR2 is SNEGSKA (reference sequence). V lost 4 bases and J lost 0, with 14 bases in between. This CDR3 spans 15 amino acids. A 3' RACE protocol on RNA, with unique molecular identifiers, produced the TCR library. TCRdb called the 3' RACE reads again in MiXCR, with one record for every CDR3 protein. Of fewer than 50,000 distinct CDR3 sequences in the sample, around 4.1% were seen once.

This rearrangement joins TRBV20-1 to TRBJ2-3, with a weak D call TRBD2 (5 bases). The TCR was taken from a pool of human donors with HIV. Sequences were derived from CD45RA+ CD4+ T cells from PBMCs, pooled from several time points, sampled from a donor given antiretroviral therapy, either interrupted or continuous. The subset: naive CD4+ CD45RA+ CD45RO- T cells. This CDR3 reads CSANTAWTSTDTQYF. DNA for the CDR3: TGCAGTGCTAATACCGCCTGGACTAGCACAGATACGCAGTATTTT.